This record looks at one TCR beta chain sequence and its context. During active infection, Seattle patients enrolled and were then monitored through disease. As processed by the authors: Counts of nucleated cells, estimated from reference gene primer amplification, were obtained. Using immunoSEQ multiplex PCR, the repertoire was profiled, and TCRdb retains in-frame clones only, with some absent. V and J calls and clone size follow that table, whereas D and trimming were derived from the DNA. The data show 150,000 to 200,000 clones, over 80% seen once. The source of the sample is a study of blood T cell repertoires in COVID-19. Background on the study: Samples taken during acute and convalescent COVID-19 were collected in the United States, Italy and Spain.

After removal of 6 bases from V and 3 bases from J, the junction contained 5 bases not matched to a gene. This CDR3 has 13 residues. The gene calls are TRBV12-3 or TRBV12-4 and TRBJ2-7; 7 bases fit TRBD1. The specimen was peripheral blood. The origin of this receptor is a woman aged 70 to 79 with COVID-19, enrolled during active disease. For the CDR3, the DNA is TGTGCCAGCAGCCTACAGGGGTTCTACGAGCAGTACTTC. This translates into CASSLQGFYEQYF.